The 31 T cell receptor beta chains below all came from one sample that was sequenced in a study of blood T cell repertoires in COVID-19. TCRdb's copy holds only in-frame clones and misses some; the assay was immunoSEQ multiplex PCR. The top ten hold less than 15% of the sample, which has about 80,000 clones, roughly four fifths seen once. The sample consisted of peripheral blood. All receptors come from an elderly man with acute or convalescent COVID-19.

This chain uses TRBV7-9 with TRBJ2-5; TRBD2 agrees at 10 bases. Germline V gene data show CDR1 as SEHNR and CDR2 as FQNEAQ (reference sequence). This CDR3 region has 16 residues. Losses at the gene ends were 1 base for V and 1 base for J; bases not matched to a gene: 3. The CDR3 DNA reads as TGTGCCAGCAGCTTAGGGGCTAGCGGGGGCCAAGAGACCCAGTACTTC. It yields the protein CASSLGASGGQETQYF.

The chain recombines TRBV7-2 with TRBJ1-1; D perhaps matches TRBD1 (5 bases). The CDR3 has 16 amino acids. The V and J ends lost 2 bases and 4 bases respectively, with 17 bases between them. Germline-derived CDR1 and CDR2 are SGHTA and FQGNSA. CDR3 region: CASSLNSGSGGTEAFF. CDR3 bases: TGTGCCAGCAGCTTAAACAGCGGATCCGGGGGCACTGAAGCTTTCTTT.

In its sample, this clone was seen once. This sequence joins TRBV29-1 and TRBJ1-2, with TRBD1 identical over 7 bases. Germline V CDR1 and CDR2: SQVTM, ANQGSEA. CDR3 length equals 13 residues. The ends lost 4 bases at V and 3 bases at J; junction bases unmatched: 5. This chain's CDR3 is CSVAPTGDYGYTF. The CDR3 DNA sequence: TGCAGCGTTGCCCCTACAGGGGACTATGGCTACACCTTC.

The chain carries TRBV27 and TRBJ1-2; maybe TRBD1 (5 bases). This CDR3 has 14 amino acids. The germline gives CDR1 MNHEY, CDR2 SMNVEV (reference sequence). V was shortened by 6 bases and J by 8 bases, with 19 bases between the two germline ends. The CDR3 region has the DNA TGTGCCAGCAGCAGGACGGAGTCCCGGGGGGGCTACACCTTC. Amino acid sequence: CASSRTESRGGYTF.

The chain joins TRBV6-5 to TRBJ1-5, with TRBD1 matching over 8 bases. This CDR3 has 14 residues. J lost 7 bases, V lost 6 bases, and 8 bases had no gene match. From germline, CDR1 is MNHEY and CDR2 SVGAGI. CDR3 in DNA: TGTGCCAGCAGCCAGACAGGGGTCCGCCAGCCCCAGCATTTT. It encodes CASSQTGVRQPQHF.

The J gene is TRBJ1-4, the V gene TRBV30, with a tentative D call TRBD1 (5 bases). There are 13 residues in the CDR3. CDR1 and CDR2 from the germline V gene are GTSNPN and SVGIG (reference sequence). Trimming shortened V by 4 bases and J by 7 bases, and 13 bases separated the two germline ends. For the CDR3, the DNA is TGTGCCTGGAATCAGGGCTTTGGTGAAAAACTGTTTTTT. Translating gives CAWNQGFGEKLFF.

This clone was counted once. V is TRBV11-2 and J is TRBJ2-3, with 8 positions matching TRBD2. The trim removed 5 bases at V and 9 bases at J, leaving 16 bases unmatched. The CDR3 has 16 amino acids. CDR1 is SGHAT, CDR2 FQNNGV, per germline. The DNA for the CDR3 is TGTGCCAGCAGCGCCCCCCGGTCGAGCGGGGGTGGCACGCAGTATTTT. This gives the protein CASSAPRSSGGGTQYF.

The rearrangement links TRBV6-5 to TRBJ2-7; 7 bases fit TRBD1. This CDR3 comprises 14 residues. The V gene's germline CDR1 is MNHEY and CDR2 SVGAGI. The trim removed 10 bases at V and 0 bases at J, leaving 9 bases unmatched. CDR3 DNA sequence: TGTGCCATCACCGGGACAGCGAGCTCCTACGAGCAGTACTTC. Translating it yields CAITGTASSYEQYF.

This chain uses TRBV11-2 with TRBJ2-1, with a tentative D call TRBD2 (6 bases). The ends were cut back, 1 base at V and 1 base at J, with 17 bases in the middle. There are 18 residues in the CDR3. Per germline, CDR1 SGHAT and CDR2 FQNNGV. CDR3 nucleotide sequence: TGTGCCAGCAGCTTAGTGGGATTGGGGGGTGGATCCTACAATGAGCAGTTCTTC. This translates into CASSLVGLGGGSYNEQFF.

As DNA, the CDR3 is TGTGCCTGGAAGACAGGGGCCCAGCAGTACTTC. Protein product: CAWKTGAQQYF. The V gene is TRBV30, the J gene TRBJ2-7; 8 positions match TRBD1. Germline V gene sequence: CDR1 GTSNPN, CDR2 SVGIG (reference sequence). The CDR3 covers 11 residues. The junction had 4 bases not matched to a gene; V was cut back by 4 bases and J by 8 bases.

The gene calls are TRBV15 and TRBJ1-2; 10 nucleotides match TRBD1. Trimming took 3 bases from V and 2 from J; bases not matched to a gene: 3. The length of the CDR3 is 15 residues. Germline lookup yields CDR1 LNHNV and CDR2 YYDKDF (reference sequence). The CDR3 region is CATSRGQGRNYGYTF. The CDR3 DNA is TGTGCCACCAGCAGGGGACAGGGGAGGAACTATGGCTACACCTTC.

In its sample, this clone was seen a few times. The J gene is TRBJ1-6, the V gene TRBV19; the D gene is possibly TRBD1 (6 bases). Trimming took off 7 bases at V and 4 bases at J, with 14 bases between the two ends. The CDR3 is made up of 15 amino acids. CDR1 LNHDA and CDR2 SQIVND come from the germline V gene (reference sequence). CDR3: CASMRQVEYNSPLHF. The CDR3 nucleotides read TGTGCCAGTATGCGACAGGTCGAATATAATTCACCCCTCCACTTT.

This clone occurred once. V is TRBV15 and J is TRBJ2-2; TRBD2 might be the D (5 bases). Germline CDR1 reads LNHNV; CDR2 reads YYDKDF (reference sequence). Trimming left V 3 bases short and J 1 base short, with 9 bases between. This CDR3 is 15 amino acids long. In DNA, the CDR3 is TGTGCCACCAGCAGGGGGAGCTGGAACACCGGGGAGCTGTTTTTT. Protein product: CATSRGSWNTGELFF.

As for this clone: A junction end diverges from the germline sequence, so it may reflect a read error. This chain links TRBV27 with TRBJ2-7, with 7 positions matching TRBD1. This CDR3 spans 13 amino acids. Looked up from germline, CDR1 is MNHEY and CDR2 is SMNVEV (reference sequence). The chain's CDR3 is CASSLYRGGPANF. The CDR3, as DNA: TGTGCCAGCAGTTTATATAGAGGGGGCCCCGCCAACTTC.

This rearrangement joins TRBV27 to TRBJ1-5; no clear D gene. The ends were cut back, 6 bases at V and 4 bases at J, with 16 bases in the middle. The CDR3 consists of 15 residues. Germline V lookup: CDR1 MNHEY, CDR2 SMNVEV (reference sequence). The CDR3 region has the DNA TGTGCCAGCAGAAACCGACAAACTGGGAATCAGCCCCAGCATTTT. The encoded protein is CASRNRQTGNQPQHF.

The chain is built from TRBV25-1 and TRBJ2-1, with 16 bases matching TRBD2. The V gene's germline CDR1 is MGHDK and CDR2 SYGVNS. The V gene end was trimmed by 6 bases and the J gene end by 7 bases; junction bases not matched to a gene: 12. This CDR3 is built from 18 residues. CDR3 sequence (DNA): TGTGCCAGCAGACCCACCGGGACTAGCGGGGGGGGGAGGAATGAGCAGTTCTTC. Protein product: CASRPTGTSGGGRNEQFF.

The rearrangement uses TRBV5-1 and TRBJ1-3; tentatively, D is TRBD1 (6 bases). CDR3 size: 15 residues. V lost 4 bases and J lost 0, with 11 bases in between. CDR1 and CDR2 (germline): SGHRS, YFSETQ. Here the CDR3 DNA reads TGCGCCAGCAGCACAGGACAGATCTCTGGAAACACCATATATTTT. Its protein product is CASSTGQISGNTIYF.

The chain has TRBV3-1 (or the pseudogene TRBV3-2) and TRBJ2-7; 9 bases line up with TRBD2. The CDR3 covers 17 residues. With 1 base clipped from V and 2 bases from J, the junction kept 9 bases outside the gene matches. Looked up from germline, CDR1 is LGHDT and CDR2 is YNNKEL (reference sequence). CDR3 DNA sequence: TGTGCCAGCAGCCAAGGGAGGATAGCGGGGGCCACCTACGAGCAGTACTTC. Translated: CASSQGRIAGATYEQYF.

The chain has TRBV30 and TRBJ1-2; tentative D call: TRBD1 (5 bases). V lost 0 bases and J 8 bases, leaving 16 bases between the germline ends. The V gene's germline CDR1 is GTSNPN and CDR2 SVGIG (reference sequence). The CDR3 is made up of 14 amino acids. The CDR3 nucleotides read TGTGCCTGGAGTGTTCGGAGGGGATTAGGGGGCTACACCTTC. As protein: CAWSVRRGLGGYTF.

CDR3 sequence reads: CASIRTPQGSTTEAFF. CDR3 nucleotide sequence: TGCGCCAGCATCCGAACACCACAGGGCAGCACCACTGAAGCTTTCTTT. The J gene is TRBJ1-1, the V gene TRBV5-1; a possible D gene is TRBD1 (6 bases). The CDR3 runs to 16 residues. V was pared by 6 bases and J by 4 bases, with 22 bases between. Germline CDR1 is SGHRS and CDR2 is YFSETQ.

The chain employs TRBV6-5 and TRBJ1-2; D is uncertain. V was cut by 6 bases and J by 5 bases, with 10 bases left in between. The CDR3 covers 12 residues. Germline values: CDR1 MNHEY, CDR2 SVGAGI. In nucleotides, the CDR3 is TGTGCCAGCAGAAAGGAGCAATATGGCTACACCTTC. Protein: CASRKEQYGYTF.

The J gene is TRBJ2-7, the V gene TRBV7-8, with D perhaps TRBD2 (6 bases). Germline V gene sequence: CDR1 SGHVS, CDR2 FQNEAQ. The CDR3 is 14 residues long. V was cut by 3 bases and J by 1 base, with 10 bases left in between. CDR3 DNA: TGTGCCAGCAGCTTCCGGGAGCGGTCCTACGAGCAGTACTTC. Translation gives CASSFRERSYEQYF. Based on the CDR3 plus reference TRBV7-8 and TRBJ2-7, the full variable domain is GAGVSQSPRYKVAKRGQDVALRCDPISGHVSLFWYQQALGQGPEFLTYFQNEAQLDKSGLPSDRFFAERPEGSVSTLKIQRTQQEDSAVYLCASSFRERSYEQYFGPGTRLTVT.

The chain carries TRBV5-6 and TRBJ1-2, with TRBD1 identical over 9 bases. This CDR3 comprises 17 residues. Trimming cost V 4 bases and J 0 bases; bases outside gene matches: 10. Germline lookup yields CDR1 SGHDT and CDR2 YYEEEE. Here the CDR3 reads CASSPTGTGRANYGYTF. CDR3 in DNA: TGTGCCAGCAGCCCCACCGGGACAGGGAGAGCTAACTATGGCTACACCTTC.

The rearrangement uses TRBV5-1 and TRBJ2-3; 7 bases line up with TRBD2. The CDR3 loop spans 15 amino acids. V gave up 4 bases and J gave up 2 bases; unmatched junction bases: 7. From germline, CDR1 is SGHRS and CDR2 YFSETQ. CDR3 nucleotide sequence: TGCGCCAGCAGCCCTGGGACTAAACCCACAGATACGCAGTATTTT. Translated, it gives CASSPGTKPTDTQYF.

The chain recombines TRBV10-1 with TRBJ2-7; 7 bases are shared with TRBD2. J lost 6 bases, V lost 2 bases, and 7 bases had no gene match. Looked up from germline, CDR1 is WNHNN and CDR2 is SYGVQD (reference sequence). CDR3 size: 14 residues. The CDR3 nucleotides read TGCGCCAGCAGTGAGGGGACTACCTTCCCCGAGCAGTACTTC. It translates to CASSEGTTFPEQYF.

The chain has TRBV6-1 and TRBJ1-1, with 7 bases fitting TRBD1. Germline V gene data show CDR1 as MNHNS and CDR2 as SASEGT. V lost 2 bases to trimming and J lost 1 base; unmatched junction nucleotides: 1. This CDR3 region has 14 residues. The CDR3 DNA follows: TGTGCCAGCAGTGAACAGGGGGGGAACACTGAAGCTTTCTTT. Translation gives CASSEQGGNTEAFF.

The rearrangement links TRBV9 to TRBJ2-5, with 10 bases fitting TRBD2. The CDR3 consists of 15 residues. Germline V gene data show CDR1 as SGDLS and CDR2 as YYNGEE. The V segment lost 4 bases and the J segment 1 base; nucleotides outside the gene matches: 4. In DNA, the CDR3 is TGTGCCAGCAGCCCACGGACTAGCGGCCAAGAGACCCAGTACTTC. It translates to CASSPRTSGQETQYF.

The chain uses TRBV6-4 and TRBJ1-1, with D possibly being TRBD1 (5 bases). The CDR3 is 15 amino acids. The germline gives CDR1 MRHNA, CDR2 SNTAGT. V lost 7 bases to trimming and J lost 5 bases, with 20 bases between them. The CDR3 spells CASKVLGVRDTEAFF. CDR3 DNA sequence: TGTGCCAGCAAGGTTTTGGGTGTCAGGGATACTGAAGCTTTCTTT.

This chain uses TRBV20-1 with TRBJ1-1; D gene uncertain. Trimming took off 6 bases at V and 1 base at J, with 6 bases between the two ends. Germline CDR1 DFQATT, CDR2 SNEGSKA (reference sequence). The CDR3 covers 11 residues. The CDR3 here is CSASQNTEAFF. The DNA of the CDR3 is TGCAGTGCGTCCCAGAACACTGAAGCTTTCTTT.

The chain couples TRBV24-1 to TRBJ2-2; the D is unclear. This CDR3 region has 12 residues. V was pared by 9 bases and J by 6 bases, with 10 bases between. CDR1 and CDR2 from the germline V gene are KGHDR and SFDVKD. The CDR3 loop is CATGSEAGELFF. For the CDR3, the DNA is TGTGCCACCGGATCAGAGGCCGGGGAGCTGTTTTTT.

V and J are TRBV19 and TRBJ1-5; D is unresolved. In germline, CDR1 is LNHDA, CDR2 SQIVND (reference sequence). Trimming took off 3 bases at V and 3 bases at J, with 6 bases between the two ends. This CDR3 comprises 13 residues. CDR3 in DNA: TGTGCCAGTAGTATTCGGTTCAATCAGCCCCAGCATTTT. Encoded protein: CASSIRFNQPQHF. The entire variable domain, with the rest obtained from reference TRBV19 and TRBJ1-5, is as follows: DGGITQSPKYLFRKEGQNVTLSCEQNLNHDAMYWYRQDPGQGLRLIYYSQIVNDFQKGDIAEGYSVSREKKESFPLTVTSAQKNPTAFYLCASSIRFNQPQHFGDGTRLSIL.